The sequence of this T cell receptor beta chain was determined in a study of T-cell reconstitution after alpha-beta-depleted transplantation in children. V dropped 7 bases and J dropped 2; count of bases not matched to a gene: 9. The CDR3 spans 14 residues. Germline V gene sequence: CDR1 SQVTM, CDR2 ANQGSEA. Unique molecular identifiers were built into the TCRbeta library. TCRdb analysed the PCR reads with MiXCR anew, one entry per CDR3 protein. The table has 800,000 to 1,000,000 distinct CDR3 sequences, about 30% seen once. Concerning this clonotype: Antigen unknown.

Study-wide points: Several hundred graft clones that had expanded were reportedly the source of alpha-beta T cells about two months after transplant. Certain patients had high TCRbeta diversity at day 60, and it came from recipient T cells and thymic progenitors that survived. It was newly produced T cells that mostly accounted for T-cell counts and diversity one year after transplant.

The chain recombines TRBV29-1 with TRBJ2-7, with TRBD1 matching over 9 bases. The sequence came from a boy in the first two years of life who had a stem cell transplant for SCID, so the T cells may come from the graft donor. The sample in question was PBMCs, mostly from graft donor cells, obtained 360 days after TCRalphabeta/CD19-depleted stem cell transplant. The CDR3, as DNA: TGCAGCGCGTACCGGGACAGGGCCCCCTACGAGCAGTACTTC. Encoded protein: CSAYRDRAPYEQYF.